These T cell receptor beta chains were read from a single sample in a study of circulating and synovial CD4+ cells in juvenile arthritis. The method was immunoSEQ multiplex PCR; TCRdb's version includes in-frame clones alone and lacks a portion of them. This sample yields approximately 16,000 clones, of which 91% are seen a single time; 0.6% to 0.75% belongs to the top ten. Sample: CD4+ T cells from blood. These receptors were obtained from a human donor with juvenile idiopathic arthritis. Each CDR3 is given with its conserved first and last residue. Fields, in order: D gene, V gene, J gene, clone size, CDR3 protein, CDR3 DNA. The D gene is left open where the match is weak. Not every row has a clone size; where given, it reads once, few, many or a size class.

-	TRBV12-5	TRBJ1-1	-	CASGQSGTEAFF	TGTGCTAGTGGCCAGTCGGGCACTGAAGCTTTCTTT
-	TRBV5-1	TRBJ2-7	few	CASSLSAVGAAGYEQYF	TGCGCCAGCAGCTTGAGTGCGGTAGGCGCTGCGGGCTACGAGCAGTACTTC
TRBD1	TRBV30	TRBJ1-6	-	CAWSGDRGGSPLHF	TGTGCCTGGAGCGGGGACAGGGGGGGGTCACCCCTCCACTTT
TRBD2	TRBV6-1	TRBJ2-5	-	CASRLTSGGGETQYF	TGTGCCAGCAGATTGACTAGCGGGGGAGGAGAGACCCAGTACTTC
TRBD1	TRBV30	TRBJ1-1	-	CAWTTGLNTEAFF	TGTGCCTGGACGACAGGGTTGAACACTGAAGCTTTCTTT
TRBD2	TRBV15	TRBJ2-1	-	CATSISGFYNEQFF	TGTGCCACCAGCATTAGCGGGTTCTACAATGAGCAGTTCTTC
-	TRBV6-6	TRBJ2-7	-	CASYQSSESYEQYF	TGTGCCAGCTACCAATCGTCCGAGTCCTACGAGCAGTACTTC
-	TRBV27	TRBJ1-2	-	CASSFRGAYGYTF	TGTGCCAGCAGTTTTCGGGGTGCCTATGGCTACACCTTC
-	TRBV7-9	TRBJ1-4	-	CASNPGAEEKLFF	TGTGCCAGCAACCCAGGGGCGGAGGAAAAACTGTTTTTT
TRBD1	TRBV6-6	TRBJ1-5	-	CASSYRGQGSNQPQHF	TGTGCCAGCAGTTACAGGGGGCAGGGGAGCAATCAGCCCCAGCATTTT
TRBD1	TRBV15	TRBJ1-2	once	CATSRVQGADGYTF	TGTGCCACCAGCAGAGTCCAGGGGGCTGACGGCTACACCTTC
-	TRBV30	TRBJ1-1	-	CAWTRMNTEAFF	TGTGCCTGGACCAGGATGAACACTGAAGCTTTCTTT
TRBD2	TRBV14	TRBJ2-7	once	CASSQEGVIGRGRAEQYF	TGTGCCAGCAGCCAAGAGGGAGTGATAGGTCGCGGGAGGGCCGAGCAGTACTTC
-	TRBV5-1	TRBJ2-1	-	CASSFGQSYNEQFF	TGCGCCAGCAGCTTCGGACAGTCCTACAATGAGCAGTTCTTC
-	TRBV5-1	TRBJ1-1	-	CASSLTPGLRMNTEAFF	TGCGCCAGCAGCTTGACCCCGGGACTCAGGATGAACACTGAAGCTTTCTTT
-	TRBV7-9	TRBJ2-5	-	CASSLGGARGQETQYF	TGTGCCAGCAGCTTAGGCGGGGCGAGGGGCCAAGAGACCCAGTACTTC
-	TRBV4-3	TRBJ1-1	-	CASSQRSTGFEAFF	TGCGCCAGCAGCCAAAGAAGTACAGGATTTGAAGCTTTCTTT
-	TRBV9	TRBJ2-3	-	CASSVGGRPDTQYF	TGTGCCAGCAGCGTAGGCGGGCGGCCAGATACGCAGTATTTT